The present TCR beta chain was sequenced within a study of T cell responses to AZD1222 COVID-19 vaccine. Findings and limits, study-wide: Recipients of two AZD1222 doses showed rising Spike-specific TCR breadth and depth. Donor demographics were predominantly white British with a female majority; clonal diversity may be underestimated. Unmutated variant regions reportedly attract nearly half of all spike-specific TCRs.

Points on this clone: The antigen is not known. Additional DNA sequences in this sample encode the identical CDR3.

Germline lookup yields CDR1 SGHRS and CDR2 YFSETQ. Losses at the gene ends were 0 bases for V and 2 bases for J; bases not matched to a gene: 0. There are 15 residues in the CDR3. Profiled with immunoSEQ multiplex PCR; TCRdb holds only in-frame clones, not every one. The sample holds over 150,000 clones, roughly 90% seen once. This TCR came from an adult in good health. V gene TRBV5-1 combines with J gene TRBJ2-5, with 11 bases aligning to TRBD1. The sequencing used peripheral blood, collected on day 0 of MenACWY control vaccination. As DNA, the CDR3 is TGCGCCAGCAGCTTGGGGGACAGGGGGCAAGAGACCCAGTACTTC. It encodes CASSLGDRGQETQYF.